The entry below describes one T cell receptor beta chain. This record comes from a study of blood T cell repertoires in COVID-19. Overall study: Some COVID-19 samples were acute and others convalescent; all came from the United States, Italy and Spain.

Original analysis: Estimation of nucleated cell counts relied on the amplification of reference gene primers. Assay: immunoSEQ multiplex PCR; the TCRdb copy retains only in-frame clones and omits some. V and J calls and clone size follow that table, whereas D and trimming were derived from the DNA. The repertoire holds about 150,000 clones, with approximately 90% as singletons. Germline V gives CDR1 LNHDA, CDR2 SQIVND (reference sequence). This CDR3 has 14 residues. Trimming took off 6 bases at V and 1 base at J, with 10 bases between the two ends. The sequenced material came from peripheral blood. This rearrangement joins TRBV19 to TRBJ1-3, with a possible D match to TRBD1 (5 bases). The source of this sequence is a man aged 18 to 30 with COVID-19, enrolled during active disease. As DNA, the CDR3 is TGTGCCAGTAGGTCGAACAGGTCTGGAAACACCATATATTTT. As protein: CASRSNRSGNTIYF.